This T cell receptor beta chain was retrieved from a study of cytomegalovirus exposure and HLA in healthy donors. Findings and limits, study-wide: Sequence variants that were highly shared formed a cluster that was likely a sequencing artifact. Confirmation was obtained in vitro that a few CMV-associated chains are specific for CMV antigens.

A remark on this clone: The antigen is not known.

The PCR employed 60 Vbeta primers together with 13 Jbeta primers. Original analysis: Around 12 million of 80 million or so unique TCR beta chains were shared, per a later count. Sequencing was performed with immunoSEQ multiplex PCR; in TCRdb, only in-frame clones are kept and a portion is missing. V and J calls and clone size are those listed in that table; D and trimming were worked out from the DNA. This table holds approximately 69,000 clones, approximately 74% found once. The ends lost 5 bases at V and 7 bases at J; junction bases unmatched: 8. Per germline, CDR1 SGHTA and CDR2 FQGNSA. The CDR3 consists of 14 residues.

The TCR sequence derives from a woman in her thirties in good health and CMV-seropositive. Specimen: PBMCs. The rearrangement uses TRBV7-2 and TRBJ1-1; 9 nucleotides agree with TRBD1. CDR3 protein: CASSQGQGRDEAFF. The CDR3 bases are TGTGCCAGCAGCCAGGGACAGGGAAGGGATGAAGCTTTCTTT.